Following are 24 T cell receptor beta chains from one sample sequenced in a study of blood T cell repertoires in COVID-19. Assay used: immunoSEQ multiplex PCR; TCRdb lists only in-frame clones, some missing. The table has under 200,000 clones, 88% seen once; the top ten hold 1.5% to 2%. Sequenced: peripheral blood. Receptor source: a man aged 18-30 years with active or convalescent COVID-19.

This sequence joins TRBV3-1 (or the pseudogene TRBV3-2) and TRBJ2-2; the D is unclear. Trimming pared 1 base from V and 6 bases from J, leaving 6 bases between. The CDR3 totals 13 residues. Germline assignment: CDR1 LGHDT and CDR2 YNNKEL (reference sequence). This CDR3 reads CASSQVLSGELFF. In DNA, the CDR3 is TGTGCCAGCAGCCAAGTTTTATCCGGGGAGCTGTTTTTT.

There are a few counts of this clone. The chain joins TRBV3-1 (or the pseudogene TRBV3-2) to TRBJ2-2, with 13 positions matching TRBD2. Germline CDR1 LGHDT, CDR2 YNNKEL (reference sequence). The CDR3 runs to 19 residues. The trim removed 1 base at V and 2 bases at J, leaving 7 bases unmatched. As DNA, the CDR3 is TGTGCCAGCAGCCAAGGACTAGCGGGGGGACTCTCAAACACCGGGGAGCTGTTTTTT. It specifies CASSQGLAGGLSNTGELFF.

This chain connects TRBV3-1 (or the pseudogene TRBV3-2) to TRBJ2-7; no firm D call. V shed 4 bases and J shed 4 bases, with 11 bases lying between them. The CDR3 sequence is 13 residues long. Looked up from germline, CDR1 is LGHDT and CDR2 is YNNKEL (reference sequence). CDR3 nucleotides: TGTGCCAGCAGCCCAAGGATGCGGTACGAGCAGTACTTC. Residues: CASSPRMRYEQYF.

The CDR3 region has the DNA TGCGCCAGCAGCCGAAGCGGGAATTCACCCCTCCACTTT. Translating gives CASSRSGNSPLHF. This sequence joins TRBV5-1 and TRBJ1-6; no definite D call. V lost 4 bases, J lost 7 bases, and 9 bases lay in between. The germline gives CDR1 SGHRS, CDR2 YFSETQ. The CDR3 has 13 amino acids.

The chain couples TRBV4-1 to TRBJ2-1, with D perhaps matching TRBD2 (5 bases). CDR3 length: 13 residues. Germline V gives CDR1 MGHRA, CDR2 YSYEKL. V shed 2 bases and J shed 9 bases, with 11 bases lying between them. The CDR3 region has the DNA TGCGCCAGCAGCCAATATGTAGGAGGTGAGCAGTTCTTC. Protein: CASSQYVGGEQFF.

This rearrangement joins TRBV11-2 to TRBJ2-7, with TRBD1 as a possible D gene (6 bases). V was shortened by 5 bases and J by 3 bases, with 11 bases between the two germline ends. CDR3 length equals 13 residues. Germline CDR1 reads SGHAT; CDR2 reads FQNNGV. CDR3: CASSHGQNYEQYF. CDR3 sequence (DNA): TGTGCCAGCAGCCATGGACAGAACTACGAGCAGTACTTC.

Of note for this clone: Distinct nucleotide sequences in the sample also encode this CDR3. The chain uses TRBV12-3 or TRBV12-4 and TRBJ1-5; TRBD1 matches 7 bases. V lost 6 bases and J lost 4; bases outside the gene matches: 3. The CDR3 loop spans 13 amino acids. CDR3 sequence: CASRRQGNQPQHF. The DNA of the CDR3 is TGTGCCAGCAGAAGACAGGGTAATCAGCCCCAGCATTTT.

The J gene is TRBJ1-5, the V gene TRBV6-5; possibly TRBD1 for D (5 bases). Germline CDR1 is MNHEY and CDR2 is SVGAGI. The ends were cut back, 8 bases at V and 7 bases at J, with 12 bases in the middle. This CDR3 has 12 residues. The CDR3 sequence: CASGVGLQPQHF. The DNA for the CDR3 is TGTGCCAGCGGAGTGGGGCTCCAGCCCCAGCATTTT.

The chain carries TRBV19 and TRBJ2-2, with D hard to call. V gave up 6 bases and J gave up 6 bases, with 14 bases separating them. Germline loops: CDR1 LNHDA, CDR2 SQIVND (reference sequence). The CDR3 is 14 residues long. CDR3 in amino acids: CASSPGPSPGELFF. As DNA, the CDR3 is TGTGCCAGTAGCCCTGGGCCCTCCCCCGGGGAGCTGTTTTTT. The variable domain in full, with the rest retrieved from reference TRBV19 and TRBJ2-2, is DGGITQSPKYLFRKEGQNVTLSCEQNLNHDAMYWYRQDPGQGLRLIYYSQIVNDFQKGDIAEGYSVSREKKESFPLTVTSAQKNPTAFYLCASSPGPSPGELFFGEGSRLTVL.

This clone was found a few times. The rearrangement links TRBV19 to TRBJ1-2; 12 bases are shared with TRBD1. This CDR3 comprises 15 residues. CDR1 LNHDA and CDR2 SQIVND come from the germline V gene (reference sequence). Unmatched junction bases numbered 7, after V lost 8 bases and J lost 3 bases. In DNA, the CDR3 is TGTGCCAGTCGGCGGGGACAGGGGGCTTACTATGGCTACACCTTC. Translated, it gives CASRRGQGAYYGYTF.

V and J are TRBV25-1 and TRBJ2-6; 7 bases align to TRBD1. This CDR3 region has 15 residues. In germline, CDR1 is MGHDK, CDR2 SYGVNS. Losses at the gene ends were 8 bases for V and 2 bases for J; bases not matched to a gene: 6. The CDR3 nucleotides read TGTGCCAGCGAAGACAGGGCCGCTGGGGCCAACGTCCTGACTTTC. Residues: CASEDRAAGANVLTF.

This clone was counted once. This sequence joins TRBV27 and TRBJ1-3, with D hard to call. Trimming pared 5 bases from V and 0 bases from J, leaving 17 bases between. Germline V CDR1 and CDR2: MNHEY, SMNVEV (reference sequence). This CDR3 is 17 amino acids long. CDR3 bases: TGTGCCAGCAGTCCCTCGGGAGAAACCTACTCTGGAAACACCATATATTTT. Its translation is CASSPSGETYSGNTIYF.

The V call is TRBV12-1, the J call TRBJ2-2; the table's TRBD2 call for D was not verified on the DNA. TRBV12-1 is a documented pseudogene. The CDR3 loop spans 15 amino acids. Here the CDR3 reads CASSRGTTNTGELFF. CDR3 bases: TGTGCCAGCAGCCGCGGGACTACTAACACCGGGGAGCTGTTTTTT.

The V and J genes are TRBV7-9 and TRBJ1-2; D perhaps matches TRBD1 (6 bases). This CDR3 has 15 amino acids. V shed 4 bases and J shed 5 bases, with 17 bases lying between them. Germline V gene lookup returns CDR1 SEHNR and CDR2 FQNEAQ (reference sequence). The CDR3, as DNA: TGTGCCAGCAGCTATTCTCCGACAGGAATGTATGGCTACACCTTC. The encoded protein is CASSYSPTGMYGYTF.

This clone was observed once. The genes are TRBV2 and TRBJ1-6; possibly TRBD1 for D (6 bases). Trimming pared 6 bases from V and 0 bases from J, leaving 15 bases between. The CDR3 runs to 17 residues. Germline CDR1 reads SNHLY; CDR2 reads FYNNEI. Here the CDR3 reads CASRMNRESSYNSPLHF. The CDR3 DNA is TGTGCCAGCAGGATGAACAGGGAAAGCTCCTATAATTCACCCCTCCACTTT.

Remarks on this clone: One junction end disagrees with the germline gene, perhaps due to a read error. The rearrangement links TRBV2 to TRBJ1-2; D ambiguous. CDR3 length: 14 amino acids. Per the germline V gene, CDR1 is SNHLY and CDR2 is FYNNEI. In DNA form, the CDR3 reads TGTGCCAGCAGTGAACTCTTCAGTAACCATGGCTACACCTTC. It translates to CASSELFSNHGYTF. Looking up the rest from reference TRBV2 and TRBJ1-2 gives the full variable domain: EPEVTQTPSHQVTQMGQEVILRCVPISNHLYFYWYRQILGQKVEFLVSFYNNEISEKSEIFDDQFSVERPDGSNFTLKIRSTKLEDSAMYFCASSELFSNHGYTFGSGTRLTVV.

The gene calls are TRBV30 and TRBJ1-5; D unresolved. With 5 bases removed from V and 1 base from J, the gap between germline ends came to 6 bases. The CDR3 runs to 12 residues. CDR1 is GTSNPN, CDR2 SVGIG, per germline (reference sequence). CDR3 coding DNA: TGTGCCTGGGGTAGAAGCAATCAGCCCCAGCATTTT. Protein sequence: CAWGRSNQPQHF. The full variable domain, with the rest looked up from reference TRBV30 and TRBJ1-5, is SQTIHQWPATLVQPVGSPLSLECTVEGTSNPNLYWYRQAAGRGLQLLFYSVGIGQISSEVPQNLSASRPQDRQFILSSKKLLLSDSGFYLCAWGRSNQPQHFGDGTRLSIL.

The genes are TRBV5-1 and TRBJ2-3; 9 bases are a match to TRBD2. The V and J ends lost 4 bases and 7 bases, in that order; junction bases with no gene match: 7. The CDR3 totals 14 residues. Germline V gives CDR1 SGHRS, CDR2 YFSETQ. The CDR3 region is CASSTEAGGNTQYF. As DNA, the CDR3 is TGCGCCAGCAGCACGGAAGCGGGAGGAAATACGCAGTATTTT.

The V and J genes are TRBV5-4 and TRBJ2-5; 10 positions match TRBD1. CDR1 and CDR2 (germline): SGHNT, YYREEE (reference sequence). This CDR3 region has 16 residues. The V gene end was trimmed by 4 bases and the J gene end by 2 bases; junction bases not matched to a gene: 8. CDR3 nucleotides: TGTGCCAGCAGCAGTTACCGGGACAGGGGACAAGAGACCCAGTACTTC. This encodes CASSSYRDRGQETQYF.

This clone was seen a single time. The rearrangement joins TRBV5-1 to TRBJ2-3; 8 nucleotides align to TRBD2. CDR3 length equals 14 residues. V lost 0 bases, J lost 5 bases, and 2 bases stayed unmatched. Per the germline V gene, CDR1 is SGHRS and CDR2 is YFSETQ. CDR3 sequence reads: CASSLDGRGDTQYF. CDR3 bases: TGCGCCAGCAGCTTGGACGGGAGGGGAGATACGCAGTATTTT.

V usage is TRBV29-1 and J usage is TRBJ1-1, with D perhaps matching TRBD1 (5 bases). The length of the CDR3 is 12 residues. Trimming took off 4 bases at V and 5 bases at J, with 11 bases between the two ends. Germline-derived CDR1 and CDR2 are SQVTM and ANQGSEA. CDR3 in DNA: TGCAGCGTTGCGCAGGGTGGGACTGAAGCTTTCTTT. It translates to CSVAQGGTEAFF.

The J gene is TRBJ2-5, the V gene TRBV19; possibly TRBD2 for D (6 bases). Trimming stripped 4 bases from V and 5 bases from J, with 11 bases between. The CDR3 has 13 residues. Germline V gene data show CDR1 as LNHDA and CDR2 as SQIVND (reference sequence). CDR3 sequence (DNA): TGTGCCAGTAGTAGTCGACGGGGGGAGACCCAGTACTTC. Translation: CASSSRRGETQYF.

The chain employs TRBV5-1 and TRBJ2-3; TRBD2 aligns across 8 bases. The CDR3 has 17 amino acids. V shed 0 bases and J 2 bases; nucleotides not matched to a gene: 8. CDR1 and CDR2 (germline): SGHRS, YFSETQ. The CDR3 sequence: CASSLEVAGRYTDTQYF. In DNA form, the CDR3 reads TGCGCCAGCAGCTTGGAGGTAGCGGGGAGATACACAGATACGCAGTATTTT. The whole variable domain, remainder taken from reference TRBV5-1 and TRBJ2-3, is KAGVTQTPRYLIKTRGQQVTLSCSPISGHRSVSWYQQTPGQGLQFLFEYFSETQRNKGNFPGRFSGRQFSNSRSEMNVSTLELGDSALYLCASSLEVAGRYTDTQYFGPGTRLTVL.

The CDR3 region has the DNA TGTGCCAGCAGTACGCGAGGAAGTGGCACTGAAGCTTTCTTT. It translates to CASSTRGSGTEAFF. This chain connects TRBV2 to TRBJ1-1; D remains ambiguous. The ends were cut back, 5 bases at V and 4 bases at J, with 14 bases in the middle. Germline V gives CDR1 SNHLY, CDR2 FYNNEI. The CDR3 totals 14 residues.